A selection of T cell receptor beta chains follows, all from one sample in a study of EBV T-cell therapy then PD-1 blockade in nasopharyngeal carcinoma. These receptors have no identified antigens. TCRdb's copy holds only in-frame clones and misses some; the assay was immunoSEQ multiplex PCR. The table shows 20,000 to 25,000 clones, with under 90% occurring only once. Sequencing used CD8+ T cells from blood, obtained at day 61 from a patient whose treatment included autologous EBV-specific T cells and nivolumab. These receptors were collected from a man in his forties or fifties with nasopharyngeal carcinoma. Both conserved end residues are part of each CDR3. Fields, in order: D gene, V gene, clone size, J gene, CDR3 length, CDR3 protein, CDR3 DNA. A D gene is named only where the DNA matches it firmly. Clone size, where shown, is once, few, many, or a class for clones that have expanded.

.	TRBV27	.	TRBJ1-2	14	CASSLRVTNYGYTF	TGTGCCAGCAGTTTACGGGTTACAAACTATGGCTACACCTTC
TRBD1	TRBV4-2	.	TRBJ2-1	16	CASSPERTGGRNEQFF	TGTGCCAGCAGCCCTGAGCGGACAGGGGGTCGAAATGAGCAGTTCTTC
.	TRBV12-5	.	TRBJ2-1	14	CASGLEGVWNEQFF	TGTGCTAGTGGTTTGGAGGGAGTGTGGAATGAGCAGTTCTTC
.	TRBV9	.	TRBJ1-5	15	CASSRGTSSNQPQHF	TGTGCCAGCAGCAGAGGCACCAGCAGCAATCAGCCCCAGCATTTT
.	TRBV7-6	many	TRBJ2-6	17	CASSLEGEGTGANVLTF	TGTGCCAGCAGCTTAGAGGGGGAGGGGACTGGGGCCAACGTCCTGACTTTC
.	TRBV6-4	.	TRBJ2-6	18	CASSDSSAGHSGANVLTF	TGTGCCAGCAGTGACTCGTCGGCAGGCCACTCTGGGGCCAACGTCCTGACTTTC
TRBD2	TRBV6-5	.	TRBJ2-1	16	CASSYTAGGRYNEQFF	TGTGCCAGCAGTTATACAGCGGGGGGGAGGTACAATGAGCAGTTCTTC
.	TRBV9	.	TRBJ1-5	15	CASSAGAYSNQPQHF	TGTGCCAGCAGCGCAGGGGCCTATAGCAATCAGCCCCAGCATTTT
.	TRBV7-9	.	TRBJ2-4	18	CASSQRGPLNLAKNIQYF	TGTGCCAGCAGCCAGAGGGGACCGTTAAACCTAGCCAAAAACATTCAGTACTTC
TRBD1	TRBV9	.	TRBJ1-1	13	CASSETGTTEAFF	TGTGCCAGCAGCGAGACAGGGACCACTGAAGCTTTCTTT
.	TRBV7-6	.	TRBJ1-6	15	CASSLTTGVVSPLHF	TGTGCCAGCAGCTTAACGACCGGCGTGGTATCACCCCTCCACTTT
TRBD2	TRBV6-5	.	TRBJ2-1	14	CASSYGLADNEQFF	TGTGCCAGCAGTTACGGACTAGCGGACAATGAGCAGTTCTTC
.	TRBV5-6	.	TRBJ1-5	16	CASSSGQPYSNQPQHF	TGTGCCAGCAGCTCTGGACAGCCCTATAGCAATCAGCCCCAGCATTTT
.	TRBV28	.	TRBJ2-1	17	CASSPAEVPGFNNEQFF	TGTGCCAGCAGTCCGGCCGAAGTACCGGGGTTCAACAATGAGCAGTTCTTC
.	TRBV6-2/TRBV6-3	.	TRBJ2-7	14	CASSRPGQADEQYF	TGTGCCAGCAGTCGGCCGGGGCAGGCGGACGAGCAGTACTTC
.	TRBV19	.	TRBJ1-2	12	CASSASGTGYTF	TGTGCCAGTAGTGCCTCAGGGACTGGCTACACCTTC
.	TRBV5-6	.	TRBJ1-5	14	CASRRWGSGQPQHF	TGTGCCAGCAGACGGTGGGGTTCTGGTCAGCCCCAGCATTTT
TRBD1	TRBV27	.	TRBJ2-7	13	CASSLSRDSEQYF	TGTGCCAGCAGTTTATCCCGGGACAGCGAGCAGTACTTC
.	TRBV7-9	.	TRBJ2-7	11	CASRVTDEQYF	TGTGCCAGCAGGGTCACCGACGAGCAGTACTTC
.	TRBV7-3	few	TRBJ2-3	15	CASSFTIGEGDTQYF	TGTGCCAGCAGCTTTACCATAGGAGAAGGTGATACGCAGTATTTT
TRBD2	TRBV7-9	.	TRBJ2-2	17	CASRLGPGTSGTGELFF	TGTGCCAGCAGATTGGGGCCCGGGACTAGCGGAACCGGGGAGCTGTTTTTT
TRBD2	TRBV6-2/TRBV6-3	.	TRBJ2-5	14	CASSQGLAVETQYF	TGTGCCAGCAGTCAGGGACTAGCAGTCGAGACCCAGTACTTC
.	TRBV6-4	.	TRBJ2-1	15	CASSPRLSSYNEQFF	TGTGCCAGCAGTCCTAGGCTGAGCTCCTACAATGAGCAGTTCTTC
TRBD1	TRBV24-1	.	TRBJ2-1	15	CATSDSGQDHNEQFF	TGTGCCACCAGTGATTCGGGACAGGATCACAATGAGCAGTTCTTC
.	TRBV30	few	TRBJ2-1	13	CAWSQRSYNEQFF	TGTGCCTGGAGTCAACGCTCCTACAATGAGCAGTTCTTC
.	TRBV27	.	TRBJ2-3	12	CASGYSTDTQYF	TGTGCCAGCGGCTACAGCACAGATACGCAGTATTTT
TRBD2	TRBV19	.	TRBJ2-1	16	CASSMSAGAAYNEQFF	TGTGCCAGTAGTATGTCCGCGGGAGCGGCCTACAATGAGCAGTTCTTC
.	TRBV6-1	medium-sized	TRBJ1-2	15	CASSEAYGSSYGYTF	TGTGCCAGCAGTGAAGCTTATGGGAGTTCCTATGGCTACACCTTC
.	TRBV7-6	.	TRBJ1-2	15	CASSEKPGHIYGYTF	TGTGCCAGCAGCGAGAAGCCGGGACACATCTATGGCTACACCTTC
.	TRBV2	once	TRBJ2-2	13	CASRGWDAGELFF	TGTGCCAGCAGGGGGTGGGACGCCGGGGAGCTGTTTTTT
.	TRBV7-5	.	TRBJ1-5	17	CVRSLAGRDLSNQPQHF	TGTGTCAGAAGCTTAGCGGGGAGGGATCTTAGCAATCAGCCCCAGCATTTT
TRBD1	TRBV24-1	.	TRBJ2-2	15	CATSDPGQDSGELFF	TGTGCCACCAGTGACCCCGGACAGGATTCCGGGGAGCTGTTTTTT
.	TRBV6-4	.	TRBJ2-1	16	CASSREGSLTVNEQFF	TGTGCCAGCAGTCGTGAAGGGAGTCTCACGGTCAATGAGCAGTTCTTC
.	TRBV6-2/TRBV6-3	.	TRBJ1-3	15	CASSSKQISGNTIYF	TGTGCCAGCAGCTCTAAACAGATCTCTGGAAACACCATATATTTT
.	TRBV7-9	many	TRBJ2-1	16	CASSLYGLSSYNEQFF	TGTGCCAGCAGCTTATACGGGCTAAGCTCCTACAATGAGCAGTTCTTC
TRBD2	TRBV4-3	.	TRBJ2-5	14	CASSQASGEETQYF	TGCGCCAGCAGCCAAGCTAGCGGGGAAGAGACCCAGTACTTC
.	TRBV7-9	.	TRBJ1-2	11	CASIGGQGYTF	TGTGCCAGCATCGGGGGCCAAGGCTACACCTTC
.	TRBV6-1	.	TRBJ1-1	11	CASSEARGAFF	TGTGCCAGCAGTGAAGCGAGGGGTGCTTTCTTT
.	TRBV7-3	.	TRBJ2-5	13	CASSSSGVETQYF	TGTGCCAGCAGCTCATCAGGGGTAGAGACCCAGTACTTC
.	TRBV5-1	.	TRBJ2-5	14	CASSLTGNQETQYF	TGCGCCAGCAGTCTCACAGGGAACCAAGAGACCCAGTACTTC
.	TRBV7-2	.	TRBJ2-3	16	CASSEAAYSRTDTQYF	TGTGCCAGCAGCGAAGCTGCATATTCCAGGACAGATACGCAGTATTTT
.	TRBV27	.	TRBJ1-1	14	CASSSYGRPTEAFF	TGTGCCAGCAGTTCATACGGACGTCCGACTGAAGCTTTCTTT
TRBD1	TRBV27	.	TRBJ2-7	14	CASSPGTGPYEQYF	TGTGCCAGCAGTCCCGGGACAGGTCCCTACGAGCAGTACTTC
.	TRBV6-5	.	TRBJ2-7	14	CASSRPGGTYEQYF	TGTGCCAGCAGTCGCCCTGGGGGTACCTACGAGCAGTACTTC
.	TRBV2	.	TRBJ2-1	13	CASSPGSSDEQFF	TGTGCCAGCAGTCCCGGGTCAAGCGATGAGCAGTTCTTC